This T cell receptor (beta chain) was captured by sequencing in a study of CXCR3-negative and CXCR3-positive naive CD8 T cells. Study findings and constraints: Whereas both naive subsets had comparably high diversity, memory CD8+ cells had much lower diversity.

5' RACE with UMI labels generated the TRB cDNA libraries. With the 5' RACE reads reprocessed, TCRdb shows one record per CDR3 protein and no DNA. The specimen's table records about 62,000 distinct CDR3 sequences. CDR1 is WSHSY and CDR2 is SAAADI in the germline V gene. The CDR3 totals 13 residues. Note on this clonotype: Its matching antigen is unknown.

By phenotype, naive CD8+ T cells were CD45RO-CCR7+CD27+CD95-. The sample comprised naive CXCR3- CD8+ T cells from blood. The subset was: CD45RO-CCR7+CD27+CD95- naive CD8+ T cells lacking CXCR3 (TNR3-). The clonotype was recovered from a human donor in good health. Some clones in this sample may be carry-over from other donors' samples. The chain joins TRBV10-2 to TRBJ1-2. The CDR3 protein is CASGDGVNYGYTF.